This T cell receptor beta chain is from a study of TIL therapy for anti-PD-1-resistant metastatic lung cancer. Study as a whole: Most patients had lung adenocarcinoma. Median tumor mutation burden was approximately 1.5 mutations per megabase.

The immunoSEQ assay was v3. The data were produced by immunoSEQ multiplex PCR, yet TCRdb's version contains in-frame clones alone and is incomplete. The sample includes more than 90,000 clones, about two thirds seen only once; the top ten take about 10%. The trim removed 5 bases at V and 4 bases at J, leaving 10 bases unmatched. CDR1 and CDR2 (germline): SEHNR, FQNEAQ (reference sequence). This CDR3 spans 15 amino acids. About this clone: Its target is unknown.

Time point noted: pre-treatment sample, taken before nivolumab and TIL therapy. The tumor samples were excised metastases, mostly pleural nodules or supraclavicular lymph nodes. General observations from the study: Many TIL product clones were absent from baseline tumor, suggesting clonal contraction. Treatment-naive, never-smoker and oncogene-addicted patients were overrepresented in this highly selected cohort.

The source of this sequence is a person between 25 and 80 years old with non-small cell lung cancer. V and J are TRBV7-9 and TRBJ2-5, with 7 bases lining up with TRBD2. This material consisted of tumor tissue, taken at baseline. This chain's CDR3 is CASSQLAGRAETQYF. The CDR3 nucleotides read TGTGCCAGCAGCCAATTAGCGGGCCGAGCAGAGACCCAGTACTTC.